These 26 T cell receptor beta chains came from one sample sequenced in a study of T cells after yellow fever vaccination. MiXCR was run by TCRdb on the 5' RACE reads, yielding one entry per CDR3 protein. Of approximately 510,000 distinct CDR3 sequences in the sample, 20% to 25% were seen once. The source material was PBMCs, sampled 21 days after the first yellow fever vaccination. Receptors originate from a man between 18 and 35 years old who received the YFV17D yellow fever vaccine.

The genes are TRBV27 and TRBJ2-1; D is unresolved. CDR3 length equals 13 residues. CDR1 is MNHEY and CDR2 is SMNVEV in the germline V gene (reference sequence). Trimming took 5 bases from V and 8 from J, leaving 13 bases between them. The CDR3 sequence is CASSPYVGDEQFF. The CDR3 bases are TGTGCCAGCAGTCCATACGTTGGCGATGAGCAGTTCTTC.

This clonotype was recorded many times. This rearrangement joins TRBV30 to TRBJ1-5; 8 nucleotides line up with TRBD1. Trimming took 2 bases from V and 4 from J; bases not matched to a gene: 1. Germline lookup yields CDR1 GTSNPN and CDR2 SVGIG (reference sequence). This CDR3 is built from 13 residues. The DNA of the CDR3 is TGTGCCTGGAGTTACAGGGGGAATCAGCCCCAGCATTTT. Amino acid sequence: CAWSYRGNQPQHF. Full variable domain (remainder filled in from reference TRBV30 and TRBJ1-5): SQTIHQWPATLVQPVGSPLSLECTVEGTSNPNLYWYRQAAGRGLQLLFYSVGIGQISSEVPQNLSASRPQDRQFILSSKKLLLSDSGFYLCAWSYRGNQPQHFGDGTRLSIL.

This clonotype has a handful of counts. The CDR3, as DNA: TGTGCCAGCAGTTACAGCCGGGACGGGGGGGCCACAGATACGCAGTATTTT. Amino acids: CASSYSRDGGATDTQYF. The V call is TRBV6-5, the J call TRBJ2-3; 8 bases map to TRBD2. The germline CDR1 and CDR2 sequences are MNHEY and SVGAGI. The CDR3 totals 17 residues. With V trimmed by 2 bases and J by 2 bases, 9 bases remained unmatched.

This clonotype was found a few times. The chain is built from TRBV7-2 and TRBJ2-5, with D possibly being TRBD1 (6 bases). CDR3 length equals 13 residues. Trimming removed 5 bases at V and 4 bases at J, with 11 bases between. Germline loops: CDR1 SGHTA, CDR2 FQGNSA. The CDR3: CASSEQGLETQYF. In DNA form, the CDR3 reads TGTGCCAGCAGCGAGCAGGGGCTAGAGACCCAGTACTTC.

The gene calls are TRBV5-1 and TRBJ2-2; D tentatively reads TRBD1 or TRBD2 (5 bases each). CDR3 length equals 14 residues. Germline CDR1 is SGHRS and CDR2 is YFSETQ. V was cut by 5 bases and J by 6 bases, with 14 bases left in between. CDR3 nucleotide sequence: TGCGCCAGCAGTCAGGGAGTGTTTTCCGGGGAGCTGTTTTTT. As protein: CASSQGVFSGELFF.

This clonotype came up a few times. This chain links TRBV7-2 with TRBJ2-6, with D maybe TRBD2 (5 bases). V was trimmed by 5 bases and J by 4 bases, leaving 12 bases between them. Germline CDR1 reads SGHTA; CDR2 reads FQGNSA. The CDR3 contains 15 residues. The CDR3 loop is CASSPWGAGANVLTF. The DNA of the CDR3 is TGTGCCAGCAGCCCTTGGGGAGCAGGGGCCAACGTCCTGACTTTC. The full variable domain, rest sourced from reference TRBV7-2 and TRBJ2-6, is GAGVSQSPSNKVTEKGKDVELRCDPISGHTALYWYRQSLGQGLEFLIYFQGNSAPDKSGLPSDRFSAERTGGSVSTLTIQRTQQEDSAVYLCASSPWGAGANVLTFGAGSRLTVL.

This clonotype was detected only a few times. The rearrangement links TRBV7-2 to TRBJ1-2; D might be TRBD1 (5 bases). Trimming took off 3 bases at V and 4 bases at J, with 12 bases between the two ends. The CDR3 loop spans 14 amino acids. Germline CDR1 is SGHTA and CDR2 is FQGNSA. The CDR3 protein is CASSLGPILYGYTF. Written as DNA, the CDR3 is TGTGCCAGCAGCTTGGGACCGATCCTCTATGGCTACACCTTC.

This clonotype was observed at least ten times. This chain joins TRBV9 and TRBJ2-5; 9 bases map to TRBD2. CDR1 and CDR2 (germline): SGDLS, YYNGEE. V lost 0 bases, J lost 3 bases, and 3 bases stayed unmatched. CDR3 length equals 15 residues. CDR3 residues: CASSVGTSDKETQYF. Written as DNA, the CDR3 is TGTGCCAGCAGCGTAGGGACTAGCGATAAAGAGACCCAGTACTTC.

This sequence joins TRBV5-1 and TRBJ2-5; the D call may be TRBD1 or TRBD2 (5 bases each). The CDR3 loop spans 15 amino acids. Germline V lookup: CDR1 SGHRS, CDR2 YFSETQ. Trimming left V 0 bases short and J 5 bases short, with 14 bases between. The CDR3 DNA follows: TGCGCCAGCAGCTTGGCCGGGGCTAGTTCTGAGACCCAGTACTTC. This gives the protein CASSLAGASSETQYF.

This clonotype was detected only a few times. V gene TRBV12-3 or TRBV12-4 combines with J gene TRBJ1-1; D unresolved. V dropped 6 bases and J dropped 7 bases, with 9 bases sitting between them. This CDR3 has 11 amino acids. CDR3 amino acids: CASRSTNEAFF. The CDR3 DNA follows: TGTGCCAGCAGGTCGACAAATGAAGCTTTCTTT.

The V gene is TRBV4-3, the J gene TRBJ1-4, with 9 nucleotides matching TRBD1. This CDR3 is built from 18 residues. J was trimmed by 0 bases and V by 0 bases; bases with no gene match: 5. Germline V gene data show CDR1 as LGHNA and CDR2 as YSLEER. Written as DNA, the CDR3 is TGCGCCAGCAGCCAAGATTTGGACAGGGGTGCAACTAATGAAAAACTGTTTTTT. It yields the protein CASSQDLDRGATNEKLFF.

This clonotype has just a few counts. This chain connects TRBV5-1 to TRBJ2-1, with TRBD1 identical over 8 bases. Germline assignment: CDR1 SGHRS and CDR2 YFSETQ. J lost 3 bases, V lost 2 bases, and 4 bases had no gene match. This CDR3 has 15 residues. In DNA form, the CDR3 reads TGCGCCAGCAGCTTTCGACAGGGGAGCTACAATGAGCAGTTCTTC. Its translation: CASSFRQGSYNEQFF.

This CDR3 reads CASSFQTVSNQPQHF. CDR3 nucleotides: TGTGCCAGCAGTTTTCAGACAGTTAGCAATCAGCCCCAGCATTTT. V usage is TRBV12-3 or TRBV12-4 and J usage is TRBJ1-5; the D gene is possibly TRBD1 (5 bases). Trimming left V 3 bases short and J 0 bases short, with 9 bases between. The CDR3 spans 15 residues.

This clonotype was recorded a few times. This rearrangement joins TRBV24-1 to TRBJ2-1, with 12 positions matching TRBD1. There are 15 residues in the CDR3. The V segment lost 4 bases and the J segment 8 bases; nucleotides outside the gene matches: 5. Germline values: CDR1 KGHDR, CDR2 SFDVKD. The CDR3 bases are TGTGCCACCAGTGACCCGGGACAGGGGGCCCATGAGCAGTTCTTC. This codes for CATSDPGQGAHEQFF.

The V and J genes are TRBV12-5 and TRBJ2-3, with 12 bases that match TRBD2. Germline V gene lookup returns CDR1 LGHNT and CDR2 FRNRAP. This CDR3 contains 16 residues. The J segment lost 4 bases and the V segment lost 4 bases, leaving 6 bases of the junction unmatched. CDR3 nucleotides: TGTGCTAGTGGTTCCGGACTAGCGGGGAATGCAGATACGCAGTATTTT. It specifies CASGSGLAGNADTQYF.

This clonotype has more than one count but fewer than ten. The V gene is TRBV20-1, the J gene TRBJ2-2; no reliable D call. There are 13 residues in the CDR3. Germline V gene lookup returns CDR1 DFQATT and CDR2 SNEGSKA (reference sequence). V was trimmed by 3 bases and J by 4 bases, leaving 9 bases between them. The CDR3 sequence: CSASPASTGELFF. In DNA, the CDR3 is TGCAGTGCTAGCCCCGCTAGCACCGGGGAGCTGTTTTTT.

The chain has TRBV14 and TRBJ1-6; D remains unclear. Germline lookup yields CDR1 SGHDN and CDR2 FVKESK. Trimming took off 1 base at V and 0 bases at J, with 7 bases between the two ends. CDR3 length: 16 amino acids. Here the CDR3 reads CASSQATGSYNSPLHF. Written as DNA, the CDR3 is TGTGCCAGCAGCCAAGCTACCGGCTCCTATAATTCACCCCTCCACTTT.

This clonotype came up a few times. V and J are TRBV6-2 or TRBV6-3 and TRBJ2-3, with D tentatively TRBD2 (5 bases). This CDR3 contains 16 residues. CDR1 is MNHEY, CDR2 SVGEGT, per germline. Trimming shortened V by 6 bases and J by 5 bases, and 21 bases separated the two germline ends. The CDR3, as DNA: TGTGCCAGCAGCGCCAGGACCACCGGGGTCGGAGATACGCAGTATTTT. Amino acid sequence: CASSARTTGVGDTQYF.

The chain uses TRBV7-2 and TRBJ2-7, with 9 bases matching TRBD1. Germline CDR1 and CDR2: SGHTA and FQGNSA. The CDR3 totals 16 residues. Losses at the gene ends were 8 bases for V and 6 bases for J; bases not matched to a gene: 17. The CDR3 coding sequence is TGTGCCAGCGGATTGGAGGTGGGGACAGGGCCTAGCGAGCAGTACTTC. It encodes CASGLEVGTGPSEQYF.

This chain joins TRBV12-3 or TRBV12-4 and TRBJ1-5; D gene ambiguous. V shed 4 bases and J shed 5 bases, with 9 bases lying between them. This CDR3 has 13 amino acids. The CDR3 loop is CASSSYSDQPQHF. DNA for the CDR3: TGTGCCAGCAGTTCTTACAGTGATCAGCCCCAGCATTTT.

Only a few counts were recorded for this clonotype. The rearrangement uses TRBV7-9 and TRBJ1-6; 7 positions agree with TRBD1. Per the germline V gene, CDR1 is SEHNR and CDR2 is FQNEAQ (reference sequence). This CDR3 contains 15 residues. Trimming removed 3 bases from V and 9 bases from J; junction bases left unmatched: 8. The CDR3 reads CASSFGQANTSPLHF. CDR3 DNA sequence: TGTGCCAGCAGCTTCGGACAGGCGAATACTTCACCCCTCCACTTT. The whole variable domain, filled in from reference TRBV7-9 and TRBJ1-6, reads DTGVSQNPRHKITKRGQNVTFRCDPISEHNRLYWYRQTLGQGPEFLTYFQNEAQLEKSRLLSDRFSAERPKGSFSTLEIQRTEQGDSAMYLCASSFGQANTSPLHFGNGTRLTVT.

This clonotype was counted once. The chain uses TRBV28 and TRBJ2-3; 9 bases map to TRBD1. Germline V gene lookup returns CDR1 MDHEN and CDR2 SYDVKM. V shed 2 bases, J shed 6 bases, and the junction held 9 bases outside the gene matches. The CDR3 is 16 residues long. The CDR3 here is CASSLRDRANRDTQYF. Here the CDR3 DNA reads TGTGCCAGCAGTTTAAGGGACAGGGCTAACAGGGATACGCAGTATTTT. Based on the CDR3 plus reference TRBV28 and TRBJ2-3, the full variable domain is DVKVTQSSRYLVKRTGEKVFLECVQDMDHENMFWYRQDPGLGLRLIYFSYDVKMKEKGDIPEGYSVSREKKERFSLILESASTNQTSMYLCASSLRDRANRDTQYFGPGTRLTVL.

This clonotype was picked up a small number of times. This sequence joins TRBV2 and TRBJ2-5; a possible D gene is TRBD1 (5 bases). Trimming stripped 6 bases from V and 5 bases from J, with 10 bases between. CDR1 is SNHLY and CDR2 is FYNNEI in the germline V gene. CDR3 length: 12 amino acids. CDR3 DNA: TGTGCCAGCAGGGCTAACAGGGAGACCCAGTACTTC. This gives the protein CASRANRETQYF.

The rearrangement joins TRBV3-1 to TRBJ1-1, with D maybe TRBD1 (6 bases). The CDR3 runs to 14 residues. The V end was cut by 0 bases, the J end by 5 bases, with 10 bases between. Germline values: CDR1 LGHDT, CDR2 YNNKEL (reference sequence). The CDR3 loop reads CASSQEGGWTEAFF. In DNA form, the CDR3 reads TGTGCCAGCAGCCAAGAAGGGGGTTGGACTGAAGCTTTCTTT.

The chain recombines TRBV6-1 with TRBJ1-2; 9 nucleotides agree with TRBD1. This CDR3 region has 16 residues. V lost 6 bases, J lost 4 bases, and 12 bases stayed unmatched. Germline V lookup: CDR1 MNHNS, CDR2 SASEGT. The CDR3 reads CASRTSYDRGAYGYTF. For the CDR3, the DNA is TGTGCCAGCAGGACAAGCTATGACAGGGGGGCCTATGGCTACACCTTC.

CDR3 sequence reads: CASSTEKETQYF. The CDR3 bases are TGCGCCAGCAGTACAGAAAAAGAGACCCAGTACTTC. The chain has TRBV23-1 and TRBJ2-5; D is unresolved. TRBV23-1 is filed as an ORF, its function uncertain. V lost 5 bases and J 3 bases, leaving 7 bases between the germline ends. This CDR3 has 12 amino acids.